This note documents a single T cell receptor beta chain sequence. Time point specified: pre-treatment sample, taken before nivolumab and TIL therapy. Tumor tissue came from excised metastases, mostly pleural nodules or supraclavicular lymph nodes. Patients were adults with stage 4 NSCLC. The immunoSEQ assay was v3. Assay used: immunoSEQ multiplex PCR; TCRdb lists only in-frame clones, some missing. Among 50,000 to 60,000 clones listed, approximately 70% were seen once. This entry comes from a study of TIL therapy for anti-PD-1-resistant metastatic lung cancer. Study context: Tumors had a median PD-L1 proportion score of more than 5%.

The ends lost 6 bases at V and 4 bases at J; junction bases unmatched: 4. This CDR3 is 14 amino acids long. Germline CDR1 reads MNHNS; CDR2 reads SASEGT. V usage is TRBV6-1 and J usage is TRBJ2-2; 8 positions match TRBD1. The source of this sequence is a person between 25 and 79 years old with non-small cell lung cancer. Specimen: tumor tissue, collected at baseline. The CDR3 loop is CASRGTGGTGELFF. DNA of the CDR3: TGTGCCAGCAGGGGAACAGGGGGCACCGGGGAGCTGTTTTTT.